Listed here are 4 T cell receptor beta chains from one sample, sequenced in a study of human T cells and chemical hapten exposure. MiXCR, applied by TCRdb to the 5' RACE reads, yields one record per CDR3 protein. The sample shows about 80,000 distinct CDR3 sequences, approximately 8% of them seen only once. Unfractionated whole blood yielded the extracted total RNA. All receptors come from a male donor in good health.

V and J are TRBV12-3 or TRBV12-4 and TRBJ1-2; a weak D match, TRBD1 (5 bases). The CDR3 length is 17 residues. Trimming took off 6 bases at V and 8 bases at J, with 28 bases between the two ends. In nucleotides, the CDR3 is TGTGCCAGCAGCCTGGGGGTCTCACTAACCAACAGTGGCGGCTACACCTTC. Translated, it gives CASSLGVSLTNSGGYTF.

The chain combines TRBV11-3 with TRBJ1-1, with D unresolved. The CDR3 is made up of 14 amino acids. CDR1 SGHNT and CDR2 YENEEA come from the germline V gene. V lost 1 base to trimming and J lost 0 bases, with 6 bases between them. The CDR3: CASSLGGLNTEAFF. DNA of the CDR3: TGTGCCAGCAGCTTAGGAGGTTTGAACACTGAAGCTTTCTTT.

This clonotype was seen at least ten times. The chain carries TRBV9 and TRBJ2-4; the match to TRBD2 covers 9 bases. This CDR3 has 16 amino acids. Germline CDR1 SGDLS, CDR2 YYNGEE. The ends lost 4 bases at V and 1 base at J; junction bases unmatched: 6. Here the CDR3 DNA reads TGTGCCAGCAGCTCTCGGACTAGCGAGGCCAAAAACATTCAGTACTTC. As protein: CASSSRTSEAKNIQYF.

This clonotype was detected ten times or more. The chain recombines TRBV4-3 with TRBJ1-6; D is unclear. Trimming took off 4 bases at V and 0 bases at J, with 10 bases between the two ends. The germline V gene has CDR1 LGHNA and CDR2 YSLEER. CDR3 length: 16 amino acids. CDR3 bases: TGCGCCAGCAGCCTAGAAACAAGCTCCTATAATTCACCCCTCCACTTT. Translation: CASSLETSSYNSPLHF.